These T cell receptor beta chains were read from a single sample in a study of cytomegalovirus exposure and HLA in healthy donors. This table comes from immunoSEQ multiplex PCR, and its TCRdb copy is limited to in-frame clones, with some not included. The sample shows about 110,000 clones, around 84% of them seen only once. Sequenced: PBMCs. The receptors stem from a woman aged 30 to 39 in good health and CMV-seronegative. Both conserved end residues are part of each CDR3. A D gene is named only where the DNA matches it firmly. Clone size is not always given. Where it is, it says once, few, many or a class for expanded clones.

CDR3 length	clone size	D gene	V gene	J gene	CDR3 DNA	CDR3 protein
14	few	.	TRBV19	TRBJ2-3	TGTGCCAGTAGTGTGACAGGTGACGGGGATACGCAGTATTTT	CASSVTGDGDTQYF
15	.	.	TRBV28	TRBJ1-3	TGTGCCAGTCTGGAACTCGGCGACATTGGAAACACCATATATTTT	CASLELGDIGNTIYF
15	few	.	TRBV6-5	TRBJ2-1	TGTGCCAGCAGTTACGCGAGGGAGGGGGGGAATGAGCAGTTCTTC	CASSYAREGGNEQFF
16	.	TRBD2	TRBV7-2	TRBJ2-5	TGTGCCAGCAGCTTAGGGGGACTAGCGGGGGGGGAGACCCAGTACTTC	CASSLGGLAGGETQYF
21	.	TRBD1	TRBV4-2	TRBJ2-7	TGTGCCAGCAGCCGCCGTGGAGGTAGGACAGGGTCCATCGCAGGCTCCTACGAGCAGTACTTC	CASSRRGGRTGSIAGSYEQYF
11	.	.	TRBV19	TRBJ1-2	TGTGCCAGTACGAGGGACTATGGCTACACCTTC	CASTRDYGYTF
14	.	.	TRBV25-1	TRBJ2-3	TGTGCCAGCAGTTTCACAGGGAACACAGATACGCAGTATTTT	CASSFTGNTDTQYF
13	.	.	TRBV30	TRBJ2-7	TGTGCCTGGAGTGCCCCCAACAATCACGAGCAGTACTTC	CAWSAPNNHEQYF
12	once	TRBD1	TRBV29-1	TRBJ2-4	TGCAGCGCTAGGACAGGGGAAAACATTCAGTACTTC	CSARTGENIQYF
14	once	TRBD2	TRBV7-7	TRBJ2-1	TGTGCTAGCAGCTTAGCGGGAGGCTACAATGAGCAGTTCTTC	CASSLAGGYNEQFF
15	few	TRBD2	TRBV7-2	TRBJ2-7	TGTGCCAGCAGCTTAGGATGGCGGGAGAAAAACGAGCAGTACTTC	CASSLGWREKNEQYF
15	.	TRBD1	TRBV28	TRBJ2-7	TGTGCCAGCAGTTCAGGGCAGGGGGCACAGCACGAGCAGTACTTC	CASSSGQGAQHEQYF
15	.	.	TRBV7-2	TRBJ2-6	TGTGCCAGCAACCCACAGGGCTCTGGGGCCAACGTCCTGACTTTC	CASNPQGSGANVLTF
14	.	TRBD1	TRBV7-9	TRBJ1-6	TGTGCCAGCAGCCAGGGACAGCTGAATTCACCCCTCCACTTT	CASSQGQLNSPLHF
14	.	.	TRBV28	TRBJ1-6	TGTGCCAGCAGTGCCTACAGGGATAATTCACCCCTCCACTTT	CASSAYRDNSPLHF
16	once	TRBD1	TRBV28	TRBJ1-6	TGTGCCAGCAGTTTACCCCGACAGGGAGCGGGCTCACCCCTCCACTTT	CASSLPRQGAGSPLHF
14	few	.	TRBV7-6	TRBJ2-2	TGTGCCAGCAGCTTTATGGGGCATGCCGGGGAGCTGTTTTTT	CASSFMGHAGELFF
16	once	.	TRBV29-1	TRBJ2-6	TGCAGCGTTGAGGTTCTCGGGGAGGCTGGGGCCAACGTCCTGACTTTC	CSVEVLGEAGANVLTF
16	.	.	TRBV6-5	TRBJ2-1	TGTGCCAGCAGTTGGTCTTTTCGGGGGAGCGACAATGAGCAGTTCTTC	CASSWSFRGSDNEQFF
12	.	TRBD2	TRBV30	TRBJ2-1	TGTGCCTGGGTGGGGACTAGCAATGAGCAGTTCTTC	CAWVGTSNEQFF
15	few	.	TRBV4-1	TRBJ1-1	TGCGCCAGCAGCCCCCGCCGAGGGGGGGGAACTGAAGCTTTCTTT	CASSPRRGGGTEAFF
13	.	.	TRBV7-3	TRBJ1-2	TGTGCCAGCAGCAGGGACTTGGGAGATGGCTACACCTTC	CASSRDLGDGYTF
17	.	TRBD2	TRBV28	TRBJ2-4	TGTGCCAGCAGTCTGACTAGCGGAGGACTAGCCAAAAACATTCAGTACTTC	CASSLTSGGLAKNIQYF
15	.	.	TRBV9	TRBJ2-5	TGTGCCAGCAGCGTAATGGGGGGTTCTCAAGAGACCCAGTACTTC	CASSVMGGSQETQYF
15	.	TRBD2	TRBV6-5	TRBJ2-7	TGTGCCAGCAGTTACTCCCCTAGCGGAGAGGGAGAGCAGTACTTC	CASSYSPSGEGEQYF
15	.	TRBD1	TRBV30	TRBJ1-6	TGTGCCTGGGTGGGACCGGGACAGGGTCGCTCACCCCTCCACTTT	CAWVGPGQGRSPLHF
14	few	.	TRBV4-1	TRBJ1-1	TGCGCCAGCAGCCAACCGACACAGAACACTGAAGCTTTCTTT	CASSQPTQNTEAFF
13	.	.	TRBV28	TRBJ1-1	TGTGCCAGCACCACTCCCCCCGACACTGAAGCTTTCTTT	CASTTPPDTEAFF
14	once	.	TRBV7-2	TRBJ2-7	TGTGCCAGCAGTGCCCCCGGACCAGGGCGGGAGCAGTACTTC	CASSAPGPGREQYF
12	.	.	TRBV13	TRBJ2-2	TGTGCCAGCAGACTATTCACCGGGGAGCTGTTTTTT	CASRLFTGELFF
11	.	.	TRBV27	TRBJ2-7	TGTGCCAGCCCGGGGTCTTGCGAGCAGTACTTC	CASPGSCEQYF
10	.	TRBD2	TRBV29-1	TRBJ2-1	TGCAGCGCCGGACTAGATGAGCAGTTCTTC	CSAGLDEQFF
12	.	.	TRBV29-1	TRBJ1-5	TGCAGCGTTGGCCAGTCCGGGGGTCCCCAGCATTTT	CSVGQSGGPQHF
14	.	TRBD1	TRBV2	TRBJ2-5	TGTGCCAGCAGCCAGGACAGGGGCGAGGAGACCCAGTACTTC	CASSQDRGEETQYF
14	.	.	TRBV29-1	TRBJ2-1	TGCAGCGTGACCGGACAGAGCTCCTACAATGAGCAGTTCTTC	CSVTGQSSYNEQFF
15	.	TRBD1	TRBV11-3	TRBJ2-2	TGTGCCAGCAGCCCGGGACAGGGGGTGGACGGGGAGCTGTTTTTT	CASSPGQGVDGELFF
12	.	.	TRBV19	TRBJ1-1	TGTGCCAGTAGTAAGGGCCGGGGAAAAGCTTTCTTT	CASSKGRGKAFF
14	few	TRBD2	TRBV7-9	TRBJ2-1	TGTGCCAGCAGCCACGGGACTAGCGGCAATGAGCAGTTCTTC	CASSHGTSGNEQFF
16	.	.	TRBV7-2	TRBJ1-6	TGTGCCAGCAGCTTATCAACAGGCGTGAGAACTTCACCCCTCCACTTT	CASSLSTGVRTSPLHF
14	.	TRBD1	TRBV7-8	TRBJ1-2	TGTGCCAGCAGCGTAGGGACAGGCGAGAGGGGCTACACCTTC	CASSVGTGERGYTF
18	.	TRBD2	TRBV11-2	TRBJ2-5	TGTGCCAGCAGCTTAGTGGATAGGGCTAGCGGGAGTGTAGAGACCCAGTACTTC	CASSLVDRASGSVETQYF
15	once	.	TRBV7-9	TRBJ2-7	TGTGCCAGCAGCCCGACGCGGGCGCGTTTTGCCGAGCAGTACTTC	CASSPTRARFAEQYF
15	.	TRBD2	TRBV4-3	TRBJ2-7	TGCGCCAGCAGCCCGGGACTAGCGAACACCTACGAGCAGTACTTC	CASSPGLANTYEQYF
13	.	.	TRBV7-9	TRBJ2-5	TGTGCCAGCAGCTCCGGACTATCTGAGACCCAGTACTTC	CASSSGLSETQYF
19	.	TRBD2	TRBV5-4	TRBJ2-3	TGTGCCAGCAGCTTGTTATCGGGAGGGCCAACCTGGGCCCCAGATACGCAGTATTTT	CASSLLSGGPTWAPDTQYF
14	.	TRBD1	TRBV6-6	TRBJ2-7	TGTGCCAGCAGTTCCCACAGGGGGCCGGGGGAGCAGTACTTC	CASSSHRGPGEQYF
14	.	.	TRBV7-9	TRBJ1-4	TGTGCCAGCAGCTTAGGGCCGACTAATGAAAAACTGTTTTTT	CASSLGPTNEKLFF
13	.	.	TRBV7-6	TRBJ2-1	TGTGCCAGCAGCTTATCCAGACTGGATGAGCAGTTCTTC	CASSLSRLDEQFF
13	.	.	TRBV13	TRBJ2-1	TGTGCCAGCAGCCCGATGAGCTTCAATGAGCAGTTCTTC	CASSPMSFNEQFF
16	.	TRBD1	TRBV2	TRBJ2-5	TGTGCCAGCAGTCCGGAGAGGGGGCCGCCCCAAGAGACCCAGTACTTC	CASSPERGPPQETQYF
15	.	.	TRBV5-4	TRBJ2-5	TGTGCCAGCAGCTTGGTCGGCGGAGCCCAAGAGACCCAGTACTTC	CASSLVGGAQETQYF
13	.	.	TRBV27	TRBJ2-7	TGTGCCAGCAGTTTGGACAACAAGTACGAGCAGTACTTC	CASSLDNKYEQYF
15	.	.	TRBV4-2	TRBJ2-1	TGTGCCAGCAGCCCCCACTACGGGGGTGACAATGAGCAGTTCTTC	CASSPHYGGDNEQFF
14	.	TRBD2	TRBV2	TRBJ2-5	TGTGCCAGCAGAACTAGCGACGGCCAGGAGACCCAGTACTTC	CASRTSDGQETQYF
15	.	.	TRBV15	TRBJ2-1	TGTGCCACCACCAGGACTTATCTTTCCTACAATGAGCAGTTCTTC	CATTRTYLSYNEQFF
14	few	TRBD2	TRBV30	TRBJ2-7	TGTGCCTGGAGTGGGACTAGCGGGTACTACGAGCAGTACTTC	CAWSGTSGYYEQYF
12	.	.	TRBV5-4	TRBJ2-7	TGTGCCAGCAGCTTTGGGGGCTCCGAGCAGTACTTC	CASSFGGSEQYF